One and the same sample provided the 18 T cell receptor beta chains below, sequenced in a study of regulatory T cells in long-lasting Graves disease (dated by TCRdb to 2020 to 2022). The sample's time point label, in plain terms: newly diagnosed GD, antithyroid drugs for less than 3 months. For both TCR sequencing and RNA sequencing, RNA was extracted from PBMCs in TRIzol. To prepare the library, multiplex PCR was applied. Reads for this sample came from an Illumina HiSeq 4000. CDR3 regions were amplified by Arm-PCR with iRepertoire HTBI primers to construct TCR beta libraries. The public reads were reanalyzed by TCRdb: fastp trimming at Q25, MiXCR alignment, in-frame beta chains only. Rows with one shared CDR3 protein collapse into an entry with the most common genes and DNA. Here the sample has hundreds of thousands of distinct CDR3 sequences; about 13% occur a single time. The leading ten clones occupy 8.5% to 10% of the sample.

These data were also reused for a study on T cells in Graves' hyperthyroidism and ophthalmopathy.

This specimen consisted of peripheral blood mononuclear cells (PBMCs), obtained at new diagnosis, from a patient treated with antithyroid drugs. The receptors originated from a man aged 25 to 45 with Graves disease. Donor details come from another sample of the same person, matched by shared clones.

The table lists this clonotype with many counts. The rearrangement links TRBV6-1 to TRBJ1-4, with D perhaps matching TRBD1 (6 bases). Looked up from germline, CDR1 is MNHNS and CDR2 is SASEGT. This CDR3 region has 13 residues. Trimming shortened V by 6 bases and J by 14 bases, and 19 bases separated the two germline ends. The CDR3 bases are TGTGCCAGCAGCAACAGGGAACGGGCCGCCCTGTTTTTT. Its protein product is CASSNRERAALFF.

V is TRBV19 and J is TRBJ2-1, with D perhaps TRBD1 (6 bases). Looked up from germline, CDR1 is LNHDA and CDR2 is SQIVND (reference sequence). Trimming left V 0 bases short and J 5 bases short, with 20 bases between. The CDR3 is 18 residues long. CDR3 sequence (DNA): TGTGCCAGTAGTATAGACGCTGGTAACAGGGCTCGAAACAATGAGCAGTTCTTC. This sequence encodes CASSIDAGNRARNNEQFF. Combining the CDR3 with reference TRBV19 and TRBJ2-1 gives the whole variable domain DGGITQSPKYLFRKEGQNVTLSCEQNLNHDAMYWYRQDPGQGLRLIYYSQIVNDFQKGDIAEGYSVSREKKESFPLTVTSAQKNPTAFYLCASSIDAGNRARNNEQFFGPGTRLTVL.

There are many counts of this clonotype. The rearrangement uses TRBV6-1 and TRBJ2-7, with TRBD1 as a possible D gene (6 bases). Trimming took off 1 base at V and 1 base at J, with 11 bases between the two ends. The CDR3 totals 15 residues. Germline V CDR1 and CDR2: MNHNS, SASEGT. This CDR3 reads CASSEVGRGSYEQYF. CDR3 nucleotides: TGTGCCAGCAGTGAAGTCGGCAGGGGATCCTACGAGCAGTACTTC.

This clonotype was observed at least ten times. The gene calls are TRBV2 and TRBJ2-1, with 7 bases fitting TRBD2. V was pared by 10 bases and J by 0 bases, with 6 bases of the junction left unmatched. CDR3 length: 14 residues. Germline CDR1 SNHLY, CDR2 FYNNEI. The CDR3 spells CATEAGNSYNEQFF. Here the CDR3 DNA reads TGTGCCACCGAAGCGGGGAACTCCTACAATGAGCAGTTCTTC.

This clonotype was observed at least ten times. This chain connects TRBV2 to TRBJ2-7; D is uncertain. The CDR3 length is 12 residues. Germline CDR1 reads SNHLY; CDR2 reads FYNNEI. V was trimmed by 6 bases and J by 4 bases, leaving 10 bases between them. The CDR3 here is CASSELGYEQYF. The CDR3 nucleotides are TGTGCCAGCAGCGAATTGGGGTACGAGCAGTACTTC.

This clonotype was found many times. The rearrangement links TRBV7-2 to TRBJ2-1, with D possibly TRBD1 on 6 matching bases. The CDR3 sequence is 16 residues long. Germline CDR1 reads SGHTA; CDR2 reads FQGNSA. Trimming shortened V by 1 base and J by 0 bases, and 10 bases separated the two germline ends. The CDR3 protein is CASSLVGQLSYNEQFF. The CDR3 bases are TGTGCCAGCAGCTTAGTCGGACAGCTCTCCTACAATGAGCAGTTCTTC.

The V and J genes are TRBV29-1 and TRBJ1-2; 8 nucleotides match TRBD1. Germline V gene sequence: CDR1 SQVTM, CDR2 ANQGSEA. The CDR3 is made up of 15 amino acids. With 0 bases clipped from V and 8 bases from J, the junction kept 11 bases outside the gene matches. The DNA of the CDR3 is TGCAGCGTTGAAGACCCCACCGGGACAGGACAGGGCTACACCTTC. Translation gives CSVEDPTGTGQGYTF.

This clonotype was picked up many times. V and J are TRBV7-9 and TRBJ2-2; D might be TRBD1 (6 bases). Germline CDR1 SEHNR, CDR2 FQNEAQ (reference sequence). Trimming removed 4 bases from V and 8 bases from J, with 11 bases in between. CDR3 length: 13 amino acids. In DNA, the CDR3 is TGTGCCAGCAGCTGGGCAGGGGAAGGGGAGCTGTTTTTT. Amino acid sequence: CASSWAGEGELFF.

In this sample, this clonotype turned up many times. The CDR3 DNA reads TGTGCCACCAGGGGACAGGGGTCAACTGAAGCTTTCTTT. This codes for CATRGQGSTEAFF. This chain connects TRBV24-1 to TRBJ1-1; TRBD1 matches 10 bases. After removal of 7 bases from V and 5 bases from J, the junction contained 3 bases not matched to a gene. Germline V lookup: CDR1 KGHDR, CDR2 SFDVKD. The CDR3 is made up of 13 amino acids.

Notes on this clonotype: Since a much larger clone is just one base distant, this may be a read error. The rearrangement uses TRBV3-1 and TRBJ2-7; 15 positions match TRBD2. The CDR3 extends over 17 amino acids. Germline CDR1 is LGHDT and CDR2 is YNNKEL (reference sequence). Trimming removed 7 bases from V and 3 bases from J; junction bases left unmatched: 10. CDR3 DNA sequence: TGTGCCAGCAACCATTCCGGACTAGCGGGAGGGCACTACGAGCAGTACTTC. Translating gives CASNHSGLAGGHYEQYF.

This chain connects TRBV20-1 to TRBJ2-2, with 8 bases aligning to TRBD2. Germline-derived CDR1 and CDR2 are DFQATT and SNEGSKA (reference sequence). V lost 5 bases, J lost 4 bases, and 9 bases stayed unmatched. This CDR3 is 15 amino acids long. DNA of the CDR3: TGCAGTGCTCCCGAGGCGGGAGGTTTCACCGGGGAGCTGTTTTTT. Amino acid sequence: CSAPEAGGFTGELFF.

There are a few counts of this clonotype. The V call is TRBV30, the J call TRBJ2-2, with TRBD1 identical over 9 bases. This CDR3 is 12 amino acids long. The trim removed 8 bases at V and 6 bases at J, leaving 4 bases unmatched. Per germline, CDR1 GTSNPN and CDR2 SVGIG (reference sequence). The CDR3 protein is CARNRGPGELFF. In nucleotides, the CDR3 is TGTGCCAGGAACAGGGGGCCCGGGGAGCTGTTTTTT.

The sample holds many counts of this clonotype. The V call is TRBV6-5, the J call TRBJ1-1; D may be TRBD1 (5 bases). The germline gives CDR1 MNHEY, CDR2 SVGAGI. V was clipped by 0 bases and J by 8 bases, with 13 bases between them. This CDR3 region has 14 residues. The CDR3 spells CASSYSRGALEAFF. The CDR3 DNA reads TGTGCCAGCAGTTACTCCAGAGGGGCGCTCGAAGCTTTCTTT.

A few counts support this clonotype. This chain joins TRBV5-1 and TRBJ1-5, with a possible D match to TRBD1 (5 bases). Trimming cost V 5 bases and J 4 bases, with 10 bases left between them. The V gene's germline CDR1 is SGHRS and CDR2 YFSETQ. This CDR3 has 13 amino acids. The CDR3 DNA follows: TGCGCCAGCAGATTAGGGGCGAATCAGCCCCAGCATTTT. It codes for CASRLGANQPQHF.

A note on this clonotype: This may come from a read error, since a much larger clone is one base off. This chain connects TRBV28 to TRBJ2-7, with D possibly being TRBD2 (5 bases). The CDR3 runs to 14 residues. Germline V lookup: CDR1 MDHEN, CDR2 SYDVKM. V dropped 5 bases and J dropped 1 base, with 12 bases sitting between them. In DNA, the CDR3 is TGTGCCAGCAGTCGTAGCGAGGCGTCCTACGAGCAGTACTTC. Encoded protein: CASSRSEASYEQYF.

There are many counts of this clonotype. The chain uses TRBV20-1 and TRBJ2-7; TRBD1 or TRBD2 may be the D gene (6 bases each). The CDR3 is 13 amino acids. The V end lost 3 bases, the J end lost 6 bases, and 15 bases lay between the germline ends. Germline V gene lookup returns CDR1 DFQATT and CDR2 SNEGSKA (reference sequence). This CDR3 reads CSASLGAGSEQYF. As DNA, the CDR3 is TGCAGTGCTAGCCTGGGGGCGGGAAGCGAGCAGTACTTC.

This clonotype was recorded many times. The CDR3 loop reads CAWSVPGVIQGYTF. The CDR3 coding sequence is TGTGCCTGGAGTGTACCGGGAGTTATTCAGGGCTACACCTTC. V usage is TRBV30 and J usage is TRBJ1-2; no clear D gene. The V gene's germline CDR1 is GTSNPN and CDR2 SVGIG (reference sequence). V was cut by 0 bases and J by 8 bases, with 16 bases left in between. CDR3 length equals 14 residues. Full variable domain (remainder filled in from reference TRBV30 and TRBJ1-2): SQTIHQWPATLVQPVGSPLSLECTVEGTSNPNLYWYRQAAGRGLQLLFYSVGIGQISSEVPQNLSASRPQDRQFILSSKKLLLSDSGFYLCAWSVPGVIQGYTFGSGTRLTVV.

This clonotype was detected many times. The rearrangement joins TRBV15 to TRBJ2-5; D might be TRBD1 (6 bases). The V end lost 0 bases, the J end lost 2 bases, and 10 bases lay between the germline ends. Looked up from germline, CDR1 is LNHNV and CDR2 is YYDKDF (reference sequence). This CDR3 region has 15 residues. CDR3 sequence: CATSRDTGQQETQYF. DNA for the CDR3: TGTGCCACCAGCAGAGATACAGGGCAACAAGAGACCCAGTACTTC.